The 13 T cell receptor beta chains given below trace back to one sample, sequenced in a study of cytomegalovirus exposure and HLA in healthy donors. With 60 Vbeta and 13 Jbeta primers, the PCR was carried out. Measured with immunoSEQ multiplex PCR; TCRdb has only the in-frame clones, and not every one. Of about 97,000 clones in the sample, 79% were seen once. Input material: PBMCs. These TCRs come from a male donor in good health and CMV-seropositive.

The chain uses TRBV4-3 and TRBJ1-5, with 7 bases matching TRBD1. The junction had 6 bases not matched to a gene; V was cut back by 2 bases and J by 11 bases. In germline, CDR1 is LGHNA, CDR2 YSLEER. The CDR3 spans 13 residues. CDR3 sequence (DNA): TGCGCCAGCAGCCAAACAGGGGAACCTGCCCAGCATTTT. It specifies CASSQTGEPAQHF.

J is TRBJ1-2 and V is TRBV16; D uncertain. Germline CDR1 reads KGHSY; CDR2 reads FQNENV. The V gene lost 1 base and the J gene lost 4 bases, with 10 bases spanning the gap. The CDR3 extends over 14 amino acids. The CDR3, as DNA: TGTGCCAGCAGCCAATTACAGAGATCCTATGGCTACACCTTC. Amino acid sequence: CASSQLQRSYGYTF.

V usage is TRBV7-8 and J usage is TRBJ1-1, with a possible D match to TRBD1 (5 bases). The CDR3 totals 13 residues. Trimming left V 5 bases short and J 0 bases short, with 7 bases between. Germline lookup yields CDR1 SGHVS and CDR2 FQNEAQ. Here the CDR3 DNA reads TGTGCCAGCAGCCGGGGGATGAACACTGAAGCTTTCTTT. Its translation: CASSRGMNTEAFF.

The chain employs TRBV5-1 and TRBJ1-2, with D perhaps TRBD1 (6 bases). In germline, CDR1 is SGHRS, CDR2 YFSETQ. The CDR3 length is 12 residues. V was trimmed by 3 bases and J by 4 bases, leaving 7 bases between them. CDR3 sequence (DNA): TGCGCCAGCAGCTCGACAGGCTATGGCTACACCTTC. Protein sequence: CASSSTGYGYTF.

The chain's CDR3 is CASSLGSTAREQYF. The CDR3 DNA reads TGCGCCAGCAGCTTAGGTTCGACAGCTCGGGAGCAGTACTTC. The chain couples TRBV5-1 to TRBJ2-7, with D perhaps TRBD1 (5 bases). V dropped 2 bases and J dropped 7 bases, with 16 bases sitting between them. Per the germline V gene, CDR1 is SGHRS and CDR2 is YFSETQ. The CDR3 consists of 14 residues.

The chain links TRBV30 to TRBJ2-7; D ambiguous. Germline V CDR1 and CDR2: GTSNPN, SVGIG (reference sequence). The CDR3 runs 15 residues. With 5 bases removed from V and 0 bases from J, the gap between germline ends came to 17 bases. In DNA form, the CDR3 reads TGTGCCTGGGGTGGCACCGTCGAGAGCTCCTACGAGCAGTACTTC. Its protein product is CAWGGTVESSYEQYF.

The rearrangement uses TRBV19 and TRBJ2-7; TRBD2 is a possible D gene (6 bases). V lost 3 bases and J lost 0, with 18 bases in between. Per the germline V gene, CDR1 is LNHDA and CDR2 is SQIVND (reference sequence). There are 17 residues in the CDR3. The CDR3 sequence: CASSIYGNRGNSYEQYF. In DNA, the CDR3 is TGTGCCAGTAGTATCTACGGGAACCGGGGGAACTCCTACGAGCAGTACTTC.

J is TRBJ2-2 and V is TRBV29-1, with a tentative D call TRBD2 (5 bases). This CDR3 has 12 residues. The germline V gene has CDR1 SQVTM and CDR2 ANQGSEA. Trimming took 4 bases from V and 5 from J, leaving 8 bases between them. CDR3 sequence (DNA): TGCAGCGTTGGAGGGCAAACCGGGGAGCTGTTTTTT. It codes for CSVGGQTGELFF.

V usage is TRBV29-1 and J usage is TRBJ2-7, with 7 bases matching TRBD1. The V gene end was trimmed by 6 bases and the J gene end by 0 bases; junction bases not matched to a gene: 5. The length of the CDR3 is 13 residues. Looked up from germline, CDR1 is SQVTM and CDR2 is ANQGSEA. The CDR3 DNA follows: TGCAGCGTATCGACAGGGAGCTCCTACGAGCAGTACTTC. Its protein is CSVSTGSSYEQYF.

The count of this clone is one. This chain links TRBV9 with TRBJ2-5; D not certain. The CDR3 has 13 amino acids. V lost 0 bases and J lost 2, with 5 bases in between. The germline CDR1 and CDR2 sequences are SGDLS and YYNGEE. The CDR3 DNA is TGTGCCAGCAGCGTAGAATTACAAGAGACCCAGTACTTC. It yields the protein CASSVELQETQYF.

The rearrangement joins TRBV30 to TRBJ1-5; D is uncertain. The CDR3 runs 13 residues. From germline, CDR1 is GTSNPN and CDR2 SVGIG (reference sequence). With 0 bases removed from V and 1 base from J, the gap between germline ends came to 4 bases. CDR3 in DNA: TGTGCCTGGAGTGTACGGAGCAATCAGCCCCAGCATTTT. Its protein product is CAWSVRSNQPQHF.

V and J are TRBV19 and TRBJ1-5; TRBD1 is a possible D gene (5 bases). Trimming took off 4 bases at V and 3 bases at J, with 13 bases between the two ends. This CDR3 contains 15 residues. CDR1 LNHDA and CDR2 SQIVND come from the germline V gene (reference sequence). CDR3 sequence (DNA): TGTGCCAGTAGTAAAGCTAGGGGCTACAATCAGCCCCAGCATTTT. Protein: CASSKARGYNQPQHF.

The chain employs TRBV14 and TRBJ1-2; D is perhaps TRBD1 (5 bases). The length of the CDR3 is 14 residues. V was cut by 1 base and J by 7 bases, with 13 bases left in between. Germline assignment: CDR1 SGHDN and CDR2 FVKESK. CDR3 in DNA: TGTGCCAGCAGCCAAGGTGGCAGGGAGGGTGGCTACACCTTC. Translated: CASSQGGREGGYTF.